This TCR beta chain was retrieved from a study of T cell responses to AZD1222 COVID-19 vaccine. A single count supports this clone. Using immunoSEQ multiplex PCR, the repertoire was profiled, and TCRdb retains in-frame clones only, with some absent. The table has 130,000 to 150,000 clones, around 88% seen once; the top ten hold approximately 3.1%. Sequencing was performed on peripheral blood, taken on day 0 of MenACWY control vaccination. The clonotype was recovered from an adult in good health.

The CDR3 nucleotides are TGTGCCAGCAGTTTTCGGGAGACCCAGTACTTC. It translates to CASSFRETQYF. V and J are TRBV28 and TRBJ2-5; no definite D call. The CDR3 is made up of 11 amino acids. Germline CDR1 is MDHEN and CDR2 is SYDVKM. V lost 3 bases and J lost 5, with 4 bases in between.